This T cell receptor beta chain comes out of a study of blood T cell repertoires in COVID-19. The repertoire was sequenced with immunoSEQ multiplex PCR; TCRdb's copy has only in-frame clones and lacks some. The sample records some 350,000 clones, about 90% being singletons. This clone is a singleton in its sample. CDR3 length: 14 amino acids. The germline gives CDR1 SGHTA, CDR2 FQGNSA. V lost 1 base, J lost 9 bases, and 13 bases lay in between. The sequencing sample was made of peripheral blood. The origin of this receptor is a woman in her late teens or twenties who had recovered from COVID-19. The genes are TRBV7-2 and TRBJ1-5; D is unclear. CDR3 DNA sequence: TGTGCCAGCAGCTTAGGCCTTTCGGGTCTGCCCCAGCATTTT. Amino acid sequence: CASSLGLSGLPQHF.